What follows is one T cell receptor (beta chain) and its context. The junction and the germline gene differ at one end; a read error may be behind it. The CDR3 runs 14 residues. Germline CDR1 DFQATT, CDR2 SNEGSKA (reference sequence). The record originates from a study of T cells in Graves' hyperthyroidism and ophthalmopathy. Patients with ophthalmopathy all had a Clinical Activity Score of at least 3, a NOSPECS grade of at least 4 and duration under 3 months. The study excluded patients with uncontrolled infection, other autoimmune disease, pregnancy or lactation. Amplification of TCR beta CDR3 regions was performed using RNA transcripts as template. HTBI primers were used for first-round RT-PCR of the TCR CDR3. TCRdb independently ran MiXCR on the multiplex PCR reads; one entry per CDR3 protein. The data contain 360,000 or so distinct CDR3 sequences, around 18% of them singletons.

The sample taken for sequencing was blood. The sequence derives from a middle-aged woman with Graves' ophthalmopathy. The chain uses TRBV20-1 and TRBJ1-2; D remains ambiguous. Written as DNA, the CDR3 is TGCAGTGCTAATCATGCATCGGGGTCCTATGGTTACACCTTC. This encodes CSANHASGSYGYTF.